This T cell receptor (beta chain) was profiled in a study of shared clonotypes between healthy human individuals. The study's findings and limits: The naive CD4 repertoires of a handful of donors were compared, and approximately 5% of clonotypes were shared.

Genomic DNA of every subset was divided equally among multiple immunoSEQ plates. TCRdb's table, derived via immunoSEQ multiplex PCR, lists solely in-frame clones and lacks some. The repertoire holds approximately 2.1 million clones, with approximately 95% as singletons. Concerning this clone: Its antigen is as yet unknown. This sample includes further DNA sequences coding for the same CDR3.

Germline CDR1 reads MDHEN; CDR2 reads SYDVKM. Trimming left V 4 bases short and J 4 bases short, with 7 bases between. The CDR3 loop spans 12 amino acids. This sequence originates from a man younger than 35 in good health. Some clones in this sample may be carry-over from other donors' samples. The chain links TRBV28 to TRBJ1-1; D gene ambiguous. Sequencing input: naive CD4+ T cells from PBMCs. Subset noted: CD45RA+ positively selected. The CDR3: CASSSPGTEAFF. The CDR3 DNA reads TGTGCCAGCAGTTCCCCAGGCACTGAAGCTTTCTTT.